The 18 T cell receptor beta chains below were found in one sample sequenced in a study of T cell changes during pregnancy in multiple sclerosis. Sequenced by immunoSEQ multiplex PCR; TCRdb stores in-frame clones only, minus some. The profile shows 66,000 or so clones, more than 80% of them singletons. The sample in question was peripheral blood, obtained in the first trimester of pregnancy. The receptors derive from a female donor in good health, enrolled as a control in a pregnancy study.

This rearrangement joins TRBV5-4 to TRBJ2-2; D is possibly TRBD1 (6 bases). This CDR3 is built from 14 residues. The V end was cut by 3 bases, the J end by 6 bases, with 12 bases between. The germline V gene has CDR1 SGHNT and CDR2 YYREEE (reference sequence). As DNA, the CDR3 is TGTGCCAGCAGCTCGGGACACCGACCCGGGGAGCTGTTTTTT. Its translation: CASSSGHRPGELFF.

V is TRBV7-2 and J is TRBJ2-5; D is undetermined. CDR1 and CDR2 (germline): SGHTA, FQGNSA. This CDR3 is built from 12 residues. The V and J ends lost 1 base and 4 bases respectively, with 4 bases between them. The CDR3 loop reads CASSLVGETQYF. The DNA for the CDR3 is TGTGCCAGCAGCTTAGTCGGAGAGACCCAGTACTTC.

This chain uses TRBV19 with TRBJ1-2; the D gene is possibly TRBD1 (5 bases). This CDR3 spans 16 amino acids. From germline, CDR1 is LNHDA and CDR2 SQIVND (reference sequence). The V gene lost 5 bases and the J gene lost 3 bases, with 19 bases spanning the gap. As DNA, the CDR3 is TGTGCCAGTAGTCCGTTATTGGCATGGGGGGACTATGGCTACACCTTC. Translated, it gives CASSPLLAWGDYGYTF. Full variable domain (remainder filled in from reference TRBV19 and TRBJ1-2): DGGITQSPKYLFRKEGQNVTLSCEQNLNHDAMYWYRQDPGQGLRLIYYSQIVNDFQKGDIAEGYSVSREKKESFPLTVTSAQKNPTAFYLCASSPLLAWGDYGYTFGSGTRLTVV.

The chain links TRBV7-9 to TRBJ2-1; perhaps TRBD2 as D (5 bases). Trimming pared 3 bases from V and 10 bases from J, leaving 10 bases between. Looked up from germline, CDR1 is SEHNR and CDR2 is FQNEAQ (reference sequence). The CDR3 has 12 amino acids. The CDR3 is CASSFTRDEQFF. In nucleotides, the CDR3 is TGTGCCAGCAGCTTCACTAGAGACGAGCAGTTCTTC.

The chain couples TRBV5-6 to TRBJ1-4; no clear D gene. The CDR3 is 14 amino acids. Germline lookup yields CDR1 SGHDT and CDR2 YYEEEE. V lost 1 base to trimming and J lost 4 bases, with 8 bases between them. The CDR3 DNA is TGTGCCAGCAGCTTGAGACACGTTAATGAAAAACTGTTTTTT. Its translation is CASSLRHVNEKLFF.

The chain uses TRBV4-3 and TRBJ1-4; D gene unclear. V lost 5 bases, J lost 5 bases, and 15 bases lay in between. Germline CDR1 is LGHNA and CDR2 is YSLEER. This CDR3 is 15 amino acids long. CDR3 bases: TGCGCCAGCAGCTCATCGGGGATTTTAAATGAAAAACTGTTTTTT. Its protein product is CASSSSGILNEKLFF.

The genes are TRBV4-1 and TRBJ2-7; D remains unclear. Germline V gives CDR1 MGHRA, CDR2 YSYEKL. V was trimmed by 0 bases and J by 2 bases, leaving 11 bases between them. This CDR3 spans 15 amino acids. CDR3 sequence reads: CASSQDPGNTYEQYF. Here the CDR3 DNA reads TGCGCCAGCAGCCAAGATCCAGGTAATACCTACGAGCAGTACTTC.

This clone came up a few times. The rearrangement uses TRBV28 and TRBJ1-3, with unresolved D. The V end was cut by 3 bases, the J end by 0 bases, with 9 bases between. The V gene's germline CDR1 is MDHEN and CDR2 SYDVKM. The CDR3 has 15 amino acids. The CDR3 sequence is CASSFLMSSGNTIYF. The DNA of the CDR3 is TGTGCCAGCAGTTTCTTAATGAGCTCTGGAAACACCATATATTTT.

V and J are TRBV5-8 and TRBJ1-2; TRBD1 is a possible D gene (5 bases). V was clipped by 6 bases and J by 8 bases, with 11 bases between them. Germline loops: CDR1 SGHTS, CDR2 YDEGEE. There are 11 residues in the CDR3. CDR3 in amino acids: CASTRADGYTF. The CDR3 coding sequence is TGTGCCAGCACCAGGGCGGACGGCTACACCTTC.

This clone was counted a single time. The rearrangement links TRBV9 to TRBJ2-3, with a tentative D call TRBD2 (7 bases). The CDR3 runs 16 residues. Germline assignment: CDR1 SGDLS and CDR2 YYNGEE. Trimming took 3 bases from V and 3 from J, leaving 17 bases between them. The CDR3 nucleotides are TGTGCCAGCAGCGCCCGGGGAGGGGGAATAACAGATACGCAGTATTTT. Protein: CASSARGGGITDTQYF.

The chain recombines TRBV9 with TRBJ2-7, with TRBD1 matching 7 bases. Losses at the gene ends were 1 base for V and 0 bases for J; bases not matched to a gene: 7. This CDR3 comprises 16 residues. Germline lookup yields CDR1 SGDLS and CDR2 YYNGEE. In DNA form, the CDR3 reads TGTGCCAGCAGCGTAAACCGGGACAGCAGCTCCTACGAGCAGTACTTC. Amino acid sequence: CASSVNRDSSSYEQYF.

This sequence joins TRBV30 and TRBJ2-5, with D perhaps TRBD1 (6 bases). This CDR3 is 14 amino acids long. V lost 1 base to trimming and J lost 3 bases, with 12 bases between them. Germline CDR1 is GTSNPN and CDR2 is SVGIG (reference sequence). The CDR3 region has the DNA TGTGCCTGGAGTGGGACAGTTTGGGAAGAGACCCAGTACTTC. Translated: CAWSGTVWEETQYF.

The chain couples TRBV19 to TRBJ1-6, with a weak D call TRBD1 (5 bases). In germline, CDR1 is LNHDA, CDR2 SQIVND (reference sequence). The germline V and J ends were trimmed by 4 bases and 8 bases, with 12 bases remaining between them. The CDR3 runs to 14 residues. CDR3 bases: TGTGCCAGTAGTAAGGAGGGGCGGGATTCACCCCTCCACTTT. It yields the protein CASSKEGRDSPLHF.

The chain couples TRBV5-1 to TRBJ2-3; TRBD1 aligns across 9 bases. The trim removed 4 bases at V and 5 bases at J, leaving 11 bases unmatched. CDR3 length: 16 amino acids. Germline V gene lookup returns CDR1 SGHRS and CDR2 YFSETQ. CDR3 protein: CASSPRLQGAGDTQYF. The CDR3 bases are TGCGCCAGCAGCCCCCGCTTACAGGGGGCAGGAGATACGCAGTATTTT.

The CDR3 protein is CASRAQGILWGYTF. The CDR3 coding sequence is TGTGCCAGTAGGGCTCAGGGGATCCTCTGGGGCTACACCTTC. This chain connects TRBV19 to TRBJ1-2; TRBD1 is a possible D gene (6 bases). CDR1 and CDR2 from the germline V gene are LNHDA and SQIVND (reference sequence). The CDR3 sequence is 14 residues long. V shed 6 bases and J shed 8 bases, with 19 bases lying between them.

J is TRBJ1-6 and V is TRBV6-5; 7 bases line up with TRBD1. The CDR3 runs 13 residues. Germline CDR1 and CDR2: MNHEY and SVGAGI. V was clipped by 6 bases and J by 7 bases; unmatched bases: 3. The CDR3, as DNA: TGTGCCAGCAGACAGGGGACGAATTCACCCCTCCACTTT. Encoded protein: CASRQGTNSPLHF.

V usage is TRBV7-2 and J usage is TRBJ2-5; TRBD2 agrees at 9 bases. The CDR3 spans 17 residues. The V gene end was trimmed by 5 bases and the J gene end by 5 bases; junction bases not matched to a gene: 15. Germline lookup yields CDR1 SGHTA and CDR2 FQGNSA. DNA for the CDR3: TGTGCCAGCAGCCCAATTGGGCCTAGCGGGGCATCGGAGACCCAGTACTTC. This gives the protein CASSPIGPSGASETQYF.

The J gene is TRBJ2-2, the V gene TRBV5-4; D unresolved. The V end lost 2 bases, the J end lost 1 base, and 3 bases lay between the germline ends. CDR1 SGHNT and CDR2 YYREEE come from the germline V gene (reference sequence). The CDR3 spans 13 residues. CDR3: CASSFKNTGELFF. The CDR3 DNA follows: TGTGCCAGCAGCTTCAAGAACACCGGGGAGCTGTTTTTT.